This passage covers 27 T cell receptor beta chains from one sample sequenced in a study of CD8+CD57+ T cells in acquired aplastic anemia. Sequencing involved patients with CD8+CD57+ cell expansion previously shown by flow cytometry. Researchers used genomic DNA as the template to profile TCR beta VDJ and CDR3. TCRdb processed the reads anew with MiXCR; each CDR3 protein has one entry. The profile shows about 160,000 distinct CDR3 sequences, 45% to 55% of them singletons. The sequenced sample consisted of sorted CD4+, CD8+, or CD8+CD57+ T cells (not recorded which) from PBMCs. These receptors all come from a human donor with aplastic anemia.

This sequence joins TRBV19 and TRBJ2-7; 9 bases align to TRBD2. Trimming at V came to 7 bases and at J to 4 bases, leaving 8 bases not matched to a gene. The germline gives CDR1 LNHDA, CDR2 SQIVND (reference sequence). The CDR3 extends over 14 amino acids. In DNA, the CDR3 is TGTGCCAGTACCCCCGGGGGACTAGCATACGAGCAGTACTTC. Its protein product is CASTPGGLAYEQYF.

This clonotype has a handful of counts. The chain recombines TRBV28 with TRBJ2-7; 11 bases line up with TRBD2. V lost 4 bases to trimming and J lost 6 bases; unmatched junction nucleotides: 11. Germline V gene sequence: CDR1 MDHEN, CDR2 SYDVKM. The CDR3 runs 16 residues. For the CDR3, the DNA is TGTGCCAGCAGTTCCTCAAGACTAGCGGGACGGCTCGAGCAGTACTTC. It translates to CASSSSRLAGRLEQYF.

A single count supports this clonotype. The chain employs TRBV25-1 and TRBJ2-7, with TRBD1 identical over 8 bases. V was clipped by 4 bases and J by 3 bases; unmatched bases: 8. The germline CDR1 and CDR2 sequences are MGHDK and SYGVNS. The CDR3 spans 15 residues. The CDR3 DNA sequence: TGTGCCAGCAGTGGGTGGACAGGGAGTGGCTACGAGCAGTACTTC. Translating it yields CASSGWTGSGYEQYF.

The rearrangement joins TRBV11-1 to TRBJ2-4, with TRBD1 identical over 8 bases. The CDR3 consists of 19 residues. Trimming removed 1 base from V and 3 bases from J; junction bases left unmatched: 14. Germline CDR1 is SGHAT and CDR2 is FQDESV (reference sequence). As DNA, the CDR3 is TGTGCCAGCAGCTTAGTGGACAGGGCGACAGGAGAAAGCAAAAACATTCAGTACTTC. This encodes CASSLVDRATGESKNIQYF. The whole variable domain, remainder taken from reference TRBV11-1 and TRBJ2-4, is EAEVAQSPRYKITEKSQAVAFWCDPISGHATLYWYRQILGQGPELLVQFQDESVVDDSQLPKDRFSAERLKGVDSTLKIQPAELGDSAMYLCASSLVDRATGESKNIQYFGAGTRLSVL.

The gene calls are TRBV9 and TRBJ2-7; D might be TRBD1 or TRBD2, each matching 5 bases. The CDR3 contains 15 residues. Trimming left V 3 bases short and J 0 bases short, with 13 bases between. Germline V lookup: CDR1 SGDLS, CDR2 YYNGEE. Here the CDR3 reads CASSAVGTDSYEQYF. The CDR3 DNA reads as TGTGCCAGCAGCGCCGTGGGGACCGACTCCTACGAGCAGTACTTC.

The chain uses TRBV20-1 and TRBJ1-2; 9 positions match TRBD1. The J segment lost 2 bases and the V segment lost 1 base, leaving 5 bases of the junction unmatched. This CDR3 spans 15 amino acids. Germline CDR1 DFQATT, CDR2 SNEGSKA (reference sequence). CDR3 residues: CSARGGQGMNYGYTF. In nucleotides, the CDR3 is TGCAGTGCTAGAGGGGGACAGGGTATGAACTATGGCTACACCTTC.

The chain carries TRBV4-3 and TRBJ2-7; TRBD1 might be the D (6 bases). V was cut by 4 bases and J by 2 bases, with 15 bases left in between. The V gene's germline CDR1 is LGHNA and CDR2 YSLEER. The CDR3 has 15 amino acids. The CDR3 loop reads CASSLGQTGPYEQYF. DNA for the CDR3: TGCGCCAGCAGCCTCGGACAGACCGGACCCTACGAGCAGTACTTC.

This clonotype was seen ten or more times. CDR3 in amino acids: CASRVPGSGTRSSGNTIYF. The CDR3 nucleotides read TGTGCCAGCAGGGTGCCGGGTTCCGGGACCCGAAGCTCTGGAAACACCATATATTTT. V is TRBV7-6 and J is TRBJ1-3; possible D gene TRBD1, 5 bases. The CDR3 spans 19 residues. Trimming left V 6 bases short and J 0 bases short, with 24 bases between. From germline, CDR1 is SGHVS and CDR2 FNYEAQ.

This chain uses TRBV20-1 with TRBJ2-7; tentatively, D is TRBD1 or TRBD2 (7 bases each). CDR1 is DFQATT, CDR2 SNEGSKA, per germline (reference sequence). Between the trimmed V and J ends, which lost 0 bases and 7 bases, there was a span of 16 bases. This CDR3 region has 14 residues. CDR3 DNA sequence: TGCAGTGCTAGAGACCTCAGGGGGGGAGGGGAGCAGTACTTC. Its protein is CSARDLRGGGEQYF.

DNA for the CDR3: TGTGCCATCGCCGGACGATACGAGCAGTACTTC. Translating gives CAIAGRYEQYF. The chain combines TRBV10-3 with TRBJ2-7; D is ambiguous. The length of the CDR3 is 11 residues. V lost 8 bases and J 4 bases, leaving 9 bases between the germline ends. Germline V lookup: CDR1 ENHRY, CDR2 SYGVKD.

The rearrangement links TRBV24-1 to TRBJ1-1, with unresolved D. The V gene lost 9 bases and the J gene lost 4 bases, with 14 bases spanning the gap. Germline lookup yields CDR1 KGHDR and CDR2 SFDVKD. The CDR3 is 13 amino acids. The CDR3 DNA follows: TGTGCCACCCGCCCGTCGGGCGGCACTGAAGCTTTCTTT. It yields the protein CATRPSGGTEAFF.

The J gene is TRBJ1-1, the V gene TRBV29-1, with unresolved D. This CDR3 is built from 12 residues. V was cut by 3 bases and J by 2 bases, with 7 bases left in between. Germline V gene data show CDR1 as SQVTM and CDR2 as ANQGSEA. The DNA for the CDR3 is TGCAGCGTTGAGTACAGAAACACTGAAGCTTTCTTT. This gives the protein CSVEYRNTEAFF.

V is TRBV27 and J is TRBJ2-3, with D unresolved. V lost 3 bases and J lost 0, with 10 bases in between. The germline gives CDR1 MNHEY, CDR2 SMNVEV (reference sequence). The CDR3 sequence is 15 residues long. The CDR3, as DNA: TGTGCCAGCAGTTTCTTAGCAGGAAGCACAGATACGCAGTATTTT. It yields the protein CASSFLAGSTDTQYF.

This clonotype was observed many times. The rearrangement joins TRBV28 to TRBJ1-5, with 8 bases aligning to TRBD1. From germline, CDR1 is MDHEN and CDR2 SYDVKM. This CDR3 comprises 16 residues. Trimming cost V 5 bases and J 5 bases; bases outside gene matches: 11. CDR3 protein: CASSGRTGRMHQPQHF. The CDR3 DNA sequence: TGTGCCAGCAGTGGGCGGACAGGGAGGATGCATCAGCCCCAGCATTTT.

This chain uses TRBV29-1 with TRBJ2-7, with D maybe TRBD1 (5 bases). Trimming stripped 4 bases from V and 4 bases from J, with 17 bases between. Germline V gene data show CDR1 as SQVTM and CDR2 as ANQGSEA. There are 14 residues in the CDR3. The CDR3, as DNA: TGCAGCGTTGGAAAGGACAAGGGCACTTACGAGCAGTACTTC. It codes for CSVGKDKGTYEQYF.

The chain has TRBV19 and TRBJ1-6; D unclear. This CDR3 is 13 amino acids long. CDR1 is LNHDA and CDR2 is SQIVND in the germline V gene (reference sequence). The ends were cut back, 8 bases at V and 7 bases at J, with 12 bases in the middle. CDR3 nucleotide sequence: TGTGCCAGTTCCGACACTTGGAATTCACCCCTCCACTTT. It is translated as CASSDTWNSPLHF.

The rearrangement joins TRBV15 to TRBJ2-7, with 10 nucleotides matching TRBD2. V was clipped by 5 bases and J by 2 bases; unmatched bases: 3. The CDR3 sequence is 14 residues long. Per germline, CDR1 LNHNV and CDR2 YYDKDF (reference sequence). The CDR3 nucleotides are TGTGCCACCAGCTTCAGCGGGGGGGCCTACGAGCAGTACTTC. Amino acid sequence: CATSFSGGAYEQYF.

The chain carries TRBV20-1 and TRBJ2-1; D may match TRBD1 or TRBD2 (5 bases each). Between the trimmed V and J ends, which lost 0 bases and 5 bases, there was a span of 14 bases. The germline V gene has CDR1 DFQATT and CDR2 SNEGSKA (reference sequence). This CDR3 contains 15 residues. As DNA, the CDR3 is TGCAGTGCTAGAGATCCGCAGGGAGATCACAATGAGCAGTTCTTC. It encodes CSARDPQGDHNEQFF.

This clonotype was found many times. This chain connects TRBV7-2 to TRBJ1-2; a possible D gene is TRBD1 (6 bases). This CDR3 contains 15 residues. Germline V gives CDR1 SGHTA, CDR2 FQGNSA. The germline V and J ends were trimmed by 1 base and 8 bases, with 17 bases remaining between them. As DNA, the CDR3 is TGTGCCAGCAGCTTAGATACCAGGGGTACGGGAGGCTACACCTTC. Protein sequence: CASSLDTRGTGGYTF.

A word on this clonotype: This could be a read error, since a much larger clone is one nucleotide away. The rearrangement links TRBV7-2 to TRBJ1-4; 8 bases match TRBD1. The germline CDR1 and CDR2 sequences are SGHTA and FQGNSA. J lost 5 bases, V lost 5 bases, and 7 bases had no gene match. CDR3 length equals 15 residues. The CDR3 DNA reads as TGTACCAGCAGCCCCCGACAGGGGCCCAATGAAAAACTGTTTTTT. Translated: CTSSPRQGPNEKLFF. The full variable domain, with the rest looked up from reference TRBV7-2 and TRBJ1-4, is GAGVSQSPSNKVTEKGKDVELRCDPISGHTALYWYRQSLGQGLEFLIYFQGNSAPDKSGLPSDRFSAERTGGSVSTLTIQRTQQEDSAVYLCTSSPRQGPNEKLFFGSGTQLSVL.

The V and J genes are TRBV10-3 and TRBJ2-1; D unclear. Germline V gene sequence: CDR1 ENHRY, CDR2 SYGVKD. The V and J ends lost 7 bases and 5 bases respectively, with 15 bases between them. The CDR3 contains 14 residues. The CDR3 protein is CAIKAADPDNEQFF. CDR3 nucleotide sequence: TGTGCCATCAAGGCCGCGGACCCGGACAATGAGCAGTTCTTC.

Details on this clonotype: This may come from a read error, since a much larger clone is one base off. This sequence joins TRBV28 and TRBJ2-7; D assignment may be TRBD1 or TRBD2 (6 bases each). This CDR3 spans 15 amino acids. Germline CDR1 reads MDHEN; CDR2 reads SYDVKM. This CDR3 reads CASSSRGRSSYGQYF. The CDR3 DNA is TGTGCCAGCAGTTCTCGGGGGCGGAGCTCCTACGGGCAGTACTTC.

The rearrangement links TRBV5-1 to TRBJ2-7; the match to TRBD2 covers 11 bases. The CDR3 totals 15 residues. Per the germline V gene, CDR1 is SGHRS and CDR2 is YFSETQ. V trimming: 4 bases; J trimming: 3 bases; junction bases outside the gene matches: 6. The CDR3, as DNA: TGCGCCAGCAGCCAACTAGCGGGAGAAGGCTACGAGCAGTACTTC. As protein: CASSQLAGEGYEQYF.

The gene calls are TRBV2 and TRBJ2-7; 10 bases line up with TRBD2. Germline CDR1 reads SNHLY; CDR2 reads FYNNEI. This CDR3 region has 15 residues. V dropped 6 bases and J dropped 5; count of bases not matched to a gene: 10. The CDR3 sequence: CASSPLASGRHEQYF. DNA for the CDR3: TGTGCCAGCAGCCCACTCGCTAGCGGGAGACACGAGCAGTACTTC.

CDR3 nucleotides: TGTGCCACCAGCAGAGGGTGGGGCCCTACGTCCTACGAGCAGTACTTC. Its protein is CATSRGWGPTSYEQYF. The chain recombines TRBV15 with TRBJ2-7; weak D call: TRBD1 (5 bases). V was trimmed by 1 base and J by 1 base, leaving 14 bases between them. The CDR3 has 16 amino acids. Germline V CDR1 and CDR2: LNHNV, YYDKDF (reference sequence).

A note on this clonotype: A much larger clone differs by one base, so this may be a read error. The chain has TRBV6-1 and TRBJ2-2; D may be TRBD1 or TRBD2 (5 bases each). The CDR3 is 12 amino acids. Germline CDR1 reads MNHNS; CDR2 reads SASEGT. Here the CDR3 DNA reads TGTGCCAGCGGACGGCAGACCGGGGACCTGTTTTTT. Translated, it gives CASGRQTGDLFF.

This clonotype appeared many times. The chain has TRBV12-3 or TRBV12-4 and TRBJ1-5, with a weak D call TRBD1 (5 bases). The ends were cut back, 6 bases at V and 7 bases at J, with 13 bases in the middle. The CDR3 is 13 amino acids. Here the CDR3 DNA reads TGTGCCAGCAGCCCTCTCGGGGGGCAGCCCCAGCATTTT. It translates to CASSPLGGQPQHF.